This T cell receptor (beta chain) appears in the sequencing data of a study of T cell clonality in common variable immunodeficiency. Study findings and constraints: In common variable immunodeficiency, TCR beta chains reportedly carried fewer deletions and N-nucleotide insertions.

CVID subjects had received replacement immunoglobulin for at least one year. TCRdb's copy holds only in-frame clones and misses some; the assay was immunoSEQ multiplex PCR. The data show fewer than 25,000 clones, with none appearing a single time. Concerning this clone: Its matching antigen is unknown. The observed sequence ends 3 residues before the CDR3 terminus, with the missing tail filled in from the germline J gene.

V was clipped by 4 bases and J by 5 bases; unmatched bases: 7. CDR1 and CDR2 (germline): SGHDT, YYEEEE. The CDR3 has 15 residues. The chain employs TRBV5-6 and TRBJ2-7; 12 bases are shared with TRBD2. The sequence came from a human donor with common variable immunodeficiency. Specimen: peripheral blood mononuclear cells. The covered CDR3 bases are TGTGCCAGCAGCGAGATGACTAGCGGGAGAAACGAG. Protein sequence: CASSEMTSGRNE. The CDR3 reads in full as CASSEMTSGRNEQYF.